This T cell receptor beta chain was documented in a study of T cell repertoires in cytomegalovirus infection. Study information: Evidence of both CMV infection and a matching HLA type came from public TCR beta signatures.

A single record per CDR3 protein comes from TCRdb applying MiXCR to the reads. The table has hundreds of thousands of distinct CDR3 sequences, approximately 40% seen once. The CDR3 runs to 13 residues. Germline-derived CDR1 and CDR2 are SGHTA and FQGNSA. V shed 3 bases and J shed 9 bases, with 9 bases lying between them. Overall study findings and caveats: Identification of carriers of CMV plus the relevant HLA was achieved through cumulative public TCR beta family frequency. The response measured ex vivo was dominated by TCR beta clonotypes (HLA-C-restricted and CMV-specific).

At least ten counts were recorded for this clonotype. Its antigen is unknown. This rearrangement joins TRBV7-2 to TRBJ1-6; tentatively, D is TRBD1 (5 bases). The sample was cultured PBMCs, taken from culture after CMV antigen stimulation. The source is a human donor in good health (CMV status not recorded). Some clones in this sample may be carry-over from other donors' samples. CDR3 nucleotide sequence: TGTGCCAGCAGCTTTGAAGGGACTTCACCCCTCCACTTT. Translation gives CASSFEGTSPLHF.